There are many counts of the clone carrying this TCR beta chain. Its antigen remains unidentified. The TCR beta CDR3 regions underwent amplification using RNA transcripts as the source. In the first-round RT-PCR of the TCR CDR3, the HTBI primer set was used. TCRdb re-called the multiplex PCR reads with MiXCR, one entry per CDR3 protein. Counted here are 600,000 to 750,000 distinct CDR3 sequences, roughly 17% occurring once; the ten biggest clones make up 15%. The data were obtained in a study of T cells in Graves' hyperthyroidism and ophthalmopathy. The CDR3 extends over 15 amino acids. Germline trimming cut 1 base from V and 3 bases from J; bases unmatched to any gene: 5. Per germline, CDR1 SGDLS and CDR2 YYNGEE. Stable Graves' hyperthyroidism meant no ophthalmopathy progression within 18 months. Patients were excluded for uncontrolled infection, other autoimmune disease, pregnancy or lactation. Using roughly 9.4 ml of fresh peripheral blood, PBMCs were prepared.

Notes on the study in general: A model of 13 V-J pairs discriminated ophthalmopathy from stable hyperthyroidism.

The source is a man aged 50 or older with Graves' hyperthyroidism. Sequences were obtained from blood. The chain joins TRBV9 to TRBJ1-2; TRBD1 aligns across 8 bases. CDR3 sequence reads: CASSVSTGAHYGYTF. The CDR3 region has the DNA TGTGCCAGCAGCGTATCGACAGGGGCGCACTATGGCTACACCTTC.